This TCR beta chain was identified in a study of blood T cell repertoires in COVID-19. Study as a whole: Both acute and convalescent COVID-19 samples were obtained from the United States, Italy and Spain.

Participants, roughly 18 to 100 years old, spanned about two dozen US areas. Which cohort a participant joined came from the clinical history participants gave. Between the trimmed V and J ends, which lost 4 bases and 4 bases, there was a span of 17 bases. Germline V gene sequence: CDR1 LGHDT, CDR2 YNNKEL (reference sequence). The CDR3 has 15 residues. In the authors' methods: Using reference gene primer amplification, nucleated cell counts were estimated. Sequencing was performed with immunoSEQ multiplex PCR; in TCRdb, only in-frame clones are kept and a portion is missing. The D gene and trimming were derived from the DNA, and the V and J assignments and clone size from that table. The data contain fewer than 200,000 clones, around four fifths of them singletons.

The chain has TRBV3-1 (or the pseudogene TRBV3-2) and TRBJ2-7; possible D gene TRBD2, 6 bases. The sequence derives from a woman aged 45 to 65 in a cohort exposed to, infected with or recovered from COVID-19 (not recorded which). The specimen was PBMCs or T cells enriched from blood (not recorded which). The CDR3 DNA is TGTGCCAGCAGCCCCAAGTCGGGAGAAAGATACGAGCAGTACTTC. Its protein is CASSPKSGERYEQYF.